This T cell receptor beta chain appears in the sequencing data of a study of T-cell reconstitution after alpha-beta-depleted transplantation in children (TCRdb year 2016). About the full investigation: Using TCR repertoire profiling, the study followed T-cell immune reconstitution in a quantitative way in children after TCRalphabeta/CD19-depleted allogeneic hematopoietic cell transplantation.

In the paper's terms, the treatment or condition label means: allogeneic hematopoietic cell transplantation with graft depleted of TCRalphabeta T cells and CD19 B cells. TCRalphabeta/CD19-depleted allogeneic hematopoietic cell grafts were given to the transplant recipients, all of whom were children. CDR1 DFQATT and CDR2 SNEGSKA are derived from the germline V gene (reference sequence). CDR3 length: 14 amino acids, cysteine to phenylalanine. Kept here is only the CDR3 DNA, which spans 42 bases and is read in frame from base 1. V is trimmed back by 6 bases and J by 5 bases, and the junction contains 12 bases that no gene match accounts for. What the research found in general, with its limitations: The frequencies of hyperexpanded clones fell over the following months, and after one year, T-cell counts and TCRbeta diversity were mostly attributed to newly produced T cells. Apparently early alphabetaT-cell count recovery about two months after transplant reportedly relied on only several hundred rapidly expanded clones derived from non-depleted graft cells. In some patients, high TCRbeta diversity at day 60 was attributed to recipient T cells and intrathymic progenitors that had survived conditioning.

Library method: PCR. The sample was run on an Illumina HiSeq 2500. TCR library preparation used molecular barcoding, with unique molecular identifiers applied to normalize quantification of the TCRbeta repertoire. TCRdb applied fastp at Q25 and MiXCR to the public reads, then kept only in-frame beta chains. All rows with the same CDR3 protein become a single entry with the most common DNA and genes. This sample holds 130,000 to 150,000 distinct CDR3 sequences; about 9% were observed only once. Approximately 18% of the sample goes to the ten largest clones. To note about this clonotype: The specificity of this receptor is unknown. It has no much larger one-base neighbor in the sample; base qualities were not kept.

The TCR sequence derives from a female patient between 2 and 15 years old who had a stem cell transplant for congenital amegakaryocytic thrombocytopenia, so the T cells may come from the graft donor. Sequencing was performed on PBMCs, mostly from graft donor cells, taken 180 days after TCRalphabeta/CD19-depleted stem cell transplant. The chain uses TRBV20-1 and TRBJ2-7; 8 bases in between match TRBD2. The CDR3 has the sequence CSAVTGTSRNEQYF. Here is the DNA: TGCAGTGCCGTGACCGGGACTAGTCGTAACGAGCAGTACTTC.